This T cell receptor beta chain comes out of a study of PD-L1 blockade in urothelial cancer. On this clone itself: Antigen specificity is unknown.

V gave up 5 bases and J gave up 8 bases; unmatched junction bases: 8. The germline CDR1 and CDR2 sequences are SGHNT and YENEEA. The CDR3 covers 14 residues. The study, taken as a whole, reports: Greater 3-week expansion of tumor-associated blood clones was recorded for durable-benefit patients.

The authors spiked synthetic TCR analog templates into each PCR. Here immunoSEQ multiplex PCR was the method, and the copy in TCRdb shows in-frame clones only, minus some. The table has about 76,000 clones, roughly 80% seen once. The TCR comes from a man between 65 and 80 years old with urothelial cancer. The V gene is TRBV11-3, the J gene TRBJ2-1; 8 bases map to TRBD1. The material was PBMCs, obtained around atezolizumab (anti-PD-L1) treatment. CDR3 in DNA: TGTGCCAGCAGCAAAGGACAGGGATTTGATGAGCAGTTCTTC. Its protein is CASSKGQGFDEQFF.